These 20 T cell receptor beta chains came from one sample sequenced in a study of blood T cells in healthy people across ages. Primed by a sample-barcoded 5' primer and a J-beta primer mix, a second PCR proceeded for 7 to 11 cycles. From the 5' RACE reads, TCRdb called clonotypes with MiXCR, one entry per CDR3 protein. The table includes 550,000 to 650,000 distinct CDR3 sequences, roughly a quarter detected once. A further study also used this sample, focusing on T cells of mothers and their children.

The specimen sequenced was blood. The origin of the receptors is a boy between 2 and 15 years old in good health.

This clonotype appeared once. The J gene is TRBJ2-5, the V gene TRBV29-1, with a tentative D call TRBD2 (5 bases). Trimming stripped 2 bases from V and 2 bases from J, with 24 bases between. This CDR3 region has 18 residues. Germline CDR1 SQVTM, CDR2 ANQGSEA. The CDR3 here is CSVEMHSSDGEFQETQYF. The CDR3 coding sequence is TGCAGCGTTGAAATGCATAGTTCGGACGGGGAGTTTCAAGAGACCCAGTACTTC.

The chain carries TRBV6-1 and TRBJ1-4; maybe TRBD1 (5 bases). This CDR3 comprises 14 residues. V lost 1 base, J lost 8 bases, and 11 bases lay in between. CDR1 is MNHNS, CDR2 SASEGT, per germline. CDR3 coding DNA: TGTGCCAGCAGTGAAGGGGCAGGGATCGAAAAACTGTTTTTT. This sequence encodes CASSEGAGIEKLFF.

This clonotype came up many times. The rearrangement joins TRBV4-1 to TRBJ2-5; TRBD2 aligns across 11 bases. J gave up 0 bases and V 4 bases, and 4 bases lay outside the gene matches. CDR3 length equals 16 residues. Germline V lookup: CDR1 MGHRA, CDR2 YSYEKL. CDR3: CASSPGTSGYQETQYF. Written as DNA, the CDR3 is TGCGCCAGCAGCCCGGGGACTAGCGGCTACCAAGAGACCCAGTACTTC.

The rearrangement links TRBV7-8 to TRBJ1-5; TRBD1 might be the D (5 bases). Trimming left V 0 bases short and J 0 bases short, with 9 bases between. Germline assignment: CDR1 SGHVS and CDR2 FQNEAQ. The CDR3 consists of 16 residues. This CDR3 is CASSLALGGSNQPQHF. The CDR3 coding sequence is TGTGCCAGCAGCTTAGCACTGGGGGGTAGCAATCAGCCCCAGCATTTT.

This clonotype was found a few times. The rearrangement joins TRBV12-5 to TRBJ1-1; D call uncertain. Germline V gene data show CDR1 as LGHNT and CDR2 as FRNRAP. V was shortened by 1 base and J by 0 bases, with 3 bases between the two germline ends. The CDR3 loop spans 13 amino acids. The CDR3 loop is CASGLAMNTEAFF. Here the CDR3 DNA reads TGTGCTAGTGGTTTGGCCATGAACACTGAAGCTTTCTTT.

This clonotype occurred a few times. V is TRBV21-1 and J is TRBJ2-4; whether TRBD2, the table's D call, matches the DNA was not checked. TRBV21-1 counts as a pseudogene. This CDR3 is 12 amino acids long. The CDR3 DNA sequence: TGTGCCAGCAGTTTAGGGCCCCCCATTCAGTACTTC. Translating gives CASSLGPPIQYF.

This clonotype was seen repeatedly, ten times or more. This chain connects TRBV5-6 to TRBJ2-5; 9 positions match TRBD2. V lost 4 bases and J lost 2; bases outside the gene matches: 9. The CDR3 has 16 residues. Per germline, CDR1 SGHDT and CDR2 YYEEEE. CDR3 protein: CASSKMTSGIQETQYF. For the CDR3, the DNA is TGTGCCAGCAGCAAGATGACTAGCGGAATACAAGAGACCCAGTACTTC. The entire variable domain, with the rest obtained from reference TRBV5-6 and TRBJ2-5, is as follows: DAGVTQSPTHLIKTRGQQVTLRCSPKSGHDTVSWYQQALGQGPQFIFQYYEEEERQRGNFPDRFSGHQFPNYSSELNVNALLLGDSALYLCASSKMTSGIQETQYFGPGTRLLVL.

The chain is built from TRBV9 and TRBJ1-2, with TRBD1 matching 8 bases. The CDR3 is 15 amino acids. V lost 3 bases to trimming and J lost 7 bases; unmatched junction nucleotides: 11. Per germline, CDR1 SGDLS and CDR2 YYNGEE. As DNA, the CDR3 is TGTGCCAGCAGCGCTCCATCCAGGGGGCTGACTGGCTACACCTTC. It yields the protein CASSAPSRGLTGYTF.

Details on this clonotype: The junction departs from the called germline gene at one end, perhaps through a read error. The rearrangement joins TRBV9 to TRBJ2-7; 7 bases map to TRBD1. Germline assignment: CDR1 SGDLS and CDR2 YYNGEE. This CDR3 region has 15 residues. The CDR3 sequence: CASSVGGQANSEQCF. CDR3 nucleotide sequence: TGTGCCAGCAGCGTAGGAGGACAGGCGAACTCCGAGCAGTGCTTC.

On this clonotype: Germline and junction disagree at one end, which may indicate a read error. CDR3 sequence reads: CAGSQDDRATEAFF. The CDR3 nucleotides read TGCGCCGGCAGCCAAGATGACAGGGCGACTGAAGCTTTCTTT. The V gene is TRBV4-3, the J gene TRBJ1-1; 7 bases fit TRBD1. Germline CDR1 reads LGHNA; CDR2 reads YSLEER. The CDR3 loop spans 14 amino acids.

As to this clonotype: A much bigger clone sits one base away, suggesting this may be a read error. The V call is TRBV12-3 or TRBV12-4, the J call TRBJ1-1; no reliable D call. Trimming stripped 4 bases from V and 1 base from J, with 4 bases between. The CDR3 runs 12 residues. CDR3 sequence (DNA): TGTGCCAGCAGTTGGTGGAACACTGAAGCTTTCTTT. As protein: CASSWWNTEAFF.

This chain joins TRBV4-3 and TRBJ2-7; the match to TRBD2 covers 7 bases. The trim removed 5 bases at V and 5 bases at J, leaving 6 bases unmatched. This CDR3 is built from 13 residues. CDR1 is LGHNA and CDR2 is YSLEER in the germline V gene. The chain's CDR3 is CASSTRLANEQYF. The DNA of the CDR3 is TGCGCCAGCAGCACCCGACTAGCTAACGAGCAGTACTTC.

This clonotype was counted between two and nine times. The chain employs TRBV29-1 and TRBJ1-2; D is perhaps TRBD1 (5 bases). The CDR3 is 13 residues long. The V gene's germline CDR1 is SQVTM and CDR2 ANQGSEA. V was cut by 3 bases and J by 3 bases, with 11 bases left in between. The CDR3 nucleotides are TGCAGCGTTGACGTCAGGGTTGACTATGGCTACACCTTC. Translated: CSVDVRVDYGYTF.

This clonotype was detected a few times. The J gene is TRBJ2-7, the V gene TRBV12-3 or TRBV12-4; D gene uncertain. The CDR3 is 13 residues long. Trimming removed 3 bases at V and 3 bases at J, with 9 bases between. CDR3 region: CASSFGQIYEQYF. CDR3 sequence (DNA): TGTGCCAGCAGTTTCGGGCAAATCTACGAGCAGTACTTC.

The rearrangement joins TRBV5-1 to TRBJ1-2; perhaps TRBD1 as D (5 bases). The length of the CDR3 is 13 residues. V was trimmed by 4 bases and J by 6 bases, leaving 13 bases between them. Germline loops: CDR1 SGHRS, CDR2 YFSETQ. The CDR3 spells CASSVNWGDGYTF. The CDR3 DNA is TGCGCCAGCAGCGTCAACTGGGGGGATGGCTACACCTTC.

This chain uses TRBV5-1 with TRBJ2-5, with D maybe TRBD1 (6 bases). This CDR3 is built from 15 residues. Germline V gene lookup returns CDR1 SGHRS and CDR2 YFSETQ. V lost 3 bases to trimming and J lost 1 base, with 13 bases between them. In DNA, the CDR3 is TGCGCCAGCAGCTCCGGTGTGGGGGCCCAAGAGACCCAGTACTTC. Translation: CASSSGVGAQETQYF.

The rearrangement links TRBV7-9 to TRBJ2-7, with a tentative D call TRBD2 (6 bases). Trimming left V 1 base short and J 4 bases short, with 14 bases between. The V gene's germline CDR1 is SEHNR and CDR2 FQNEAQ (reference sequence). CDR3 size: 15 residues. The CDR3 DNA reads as TGTGCCAGCAGCTTAGGCATGCGGGGAGATTACGAGCAGTACTTC. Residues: CASSLGMRGDYEQYF.

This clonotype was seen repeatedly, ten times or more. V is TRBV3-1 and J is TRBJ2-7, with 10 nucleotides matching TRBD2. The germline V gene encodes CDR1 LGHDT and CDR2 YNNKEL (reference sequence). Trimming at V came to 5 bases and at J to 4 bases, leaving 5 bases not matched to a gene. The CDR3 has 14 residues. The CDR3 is CASSTGLAVYEQYF. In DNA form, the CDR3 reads TGTGCCAGCAGCACCGGACTAGCGGTGTACGAGCAGTACTTC.

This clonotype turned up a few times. The CDR3 bases are TGTGCCAGCAGTTTTTCCCTCATCCCCAATCAGCCCCAGCATTTT. Protein product: CASSFSLIPNQPQHF. V and J are TRBV12-3 or TRBV12-4 and TRBJ1-5; no clear D gene. V gave up 3 bases and J gave up 3 bases, with 12 bases separating them. This CDR3 is 15 amino acids long.

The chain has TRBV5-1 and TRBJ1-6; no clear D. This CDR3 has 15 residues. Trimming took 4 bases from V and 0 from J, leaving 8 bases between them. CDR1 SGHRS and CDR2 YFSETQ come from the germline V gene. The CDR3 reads CASSLGSSYNSPLHF. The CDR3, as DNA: TGCGCCAGCAGCCTCGGGAGCTCCTATAATTCACCCCTCCACTTT.